This T cell receptor beta chain emerged from a study of blood T cell repertoires in COVID-19. Whole-study context: Specimens from acute and convalescent COVID-19 originated in the United States, Italy and Spain. Sample material is recorded as cDNA or gDNA derived from T cells, B-cell-depleted T cells, or PBMCs.

This CDR3 is 13 amino acids long. Germline CDR1 and CDR2: SQVTM and ANQGSEA. Trimming left V 3 bases short and J 2 bases short, with 11 bases between. Per the original data handling: Reference gene primer amplification in the assay estimated nucleated cell counts. The table came from immunoSEQ multiplex PCR; TCRdb's copy has only in-frame clones and leaves some out. The D gene and trimming were derived from the DNA, and the V and J assignments and clone size from that table. Among hundreds of thousands of clones listed, roughly 79% were seen once. The source is a woman older than 75 with acute or convalescent COVID-19. The sequencing sample was made of peripheral blood. The chain recombines TRBV29-1 with TRBJ2-7; D is undetermined. The CDR3 DNA sequence: TGCAGCGTTGACGGCGACACAACCTACGAGCAGTACTTC. Its translation: CSVDGDTTYEQYF.